This TCR beta chain was recovered during a study of blood T cell repertoires in COVID-19. TCRdb's table, derived via immunoSEQ multiplex PCR, lists solely in-frame clones and lacks some. The profile shows 28,000 or so clones, over 75% of them singletons. The CDR3 has 15 residues. Germline CDR1 is SGHKS and CDR2 is YYEKEE (reference sequence). The J segment lost 3 bases and the V segment lost 0 bases, leaving 2 bases of the junction unmatched. The sequenced sample consisted of peripheral blood. The TCR originated in a man aged 55 to 69 with COVID-19, enrolled during active disease. The J gene is TRBJ2-2, the V gene TRBV5-5; 7 bases map to TRBD2. The chain's CDR3 is CASSLGGSYTGELFF. Written as DNA, the CDR3 is TGTGCCAGCAGCTTGGGCGGGAGTTACACCGGGGAGCTGTTTTTT.